A single sample gave rise to the 18 T cell receptor beta chains below, sequenced in a study of human thymus T cells. TCRdb's table, derived via immunoSEQ multiplex PCR, lists solely in-frame clones and lacks some. The table has tens of thousands of clones, roughly 95% seen once. The thymus tissue came from resections taken during corrective heart surgery. Sequences were obtained from thymus tissue. These receptors were collected from a girl under three years old with a congenital heart defect but otherwise immunologically healthy.

The rearrangement links TRBV5-8 to TRBJ2-5; the D is unclear. This CDR3 spans 15 amino acids. V dropped 4 bases and J dropped 7 bases, with 20 bases sitting between them. The germline V gene encodes CDR1 SGHTS and CDR2 YDEGEE. The CDR3 nucleotides are TGTGCCAGCAGCCCTCTCGTCGAGGATCCCGGGACCCAGTACTTC. Its translation is CASSPLVEDPGTQYF.

The chain carries TRBV4-1 and TRBJ1-3; 8 bases align to TRBD1. This CDR3 is built from 18 residues. V lost 2 bases, J lost 0 bases, and 9 bases stayed unmatched. CDR1 and CDR2 (germline): MGHRA, YSYEKL. The CDR3 coding sequence is TGCGCCAGCAGCCAACCCCGTGGACAGGGCTACTCTGGAAACACCATATATTTT. Its protein is CASSQPRGQGYSGNTIYF.

This clone was seen a handful of times. The V and J genes are TRBV6-5 and TRBJ1-1; D is uncertain. Germline loops: CDR1 MNHEY, CDR2 SVGAGI. Trimming cost V 7 bases and J 3 bases, with 6 bases left between them. The CDR3 length is 11 residues. The CDR3 DNA reads as TGTGCCAGCACCTCTTACACTGAAGCTTTCTTT. Amino acids: CASTSYTEAFF.

The V and J genes are TRBV5-1 and TRBJ2-7; D perhaps matches TRBD2 (6 bases). This CDR3 has 17 amino acids. From germline, CDR1 is SGHRS and CDR2 YFSETQ. The V end was cut by 0 bases, the J end by 2 bases, with 18 bases between. The chain's CDR3 is CASSLGPGSREAYEQYF. The CDR3 DNA sequence: TGCGCCAGCAGCTTGGGGCCCGGGTCAAGGGAGGCCTACGAGCAGTACTTC.

The rearrangement joins TRBV7-2 to TRBJ2-5, with D possibly being TRBD2 (6 bases). The CDR3 contains 14 residues. CDR1 and CDR2 (germline): SGHTA, FQGNSA. The V gene lost 4 bases and the J gene lost 2 bases, with 11 bases spanning the gap. The CDR3 protein is CASSSEGWQETQYF. The CDR3 DNA follows: TGTGCCAGCAGCTCGGAGGGGTGGCAAGAGACCCAGTACTTC.

The V and J genes are TRBV5-1 and TRBJ2-5, with 7 bases that match TRBD2. After removal of 2 bases from V and 2 bases from J, the junction contained 12 bases not matched to a gene. The CDR3 loop spans 17 amino acids. Germline lookup yields CDR1 SGHRS and CDR2 YFSETQ. The CDR3 DNA sequence: TGCGCCAGCAGCTTTAAGCCGTCGGGAGGACGACAAGAGACCCAGTACTTC. Its translation: CASSFKPSGGRQETQYF. The full variable domain, its missing parts supplied by reference TRBV5-1 and TRBJ2-5, is KAGVTQTPRYLIKTRGQQVTLSCSPISGHRSVSWYQQTPGQGLQFLFEYFSETQRNKGNFPGRFSGRQFSNSRSEMNVSTLELGDSALYLCASSFKPSGGRQETQYFGPGTRLLVL.

In nucleotides, the CDR3 is TGCGCCAGCAGCCCGGCGGGACTAGCGGCGACCTACGAGCAGTACTTC. It codes for CASSPAGLAATYEQYF. The chain joins TRBV5-1 to TRBJ2-7; TRBD2 matches 11 bases. After removal of 4 bases from V and 2 bases from J, the junction contained 8 bases not matched to a gene. CDR1 and CDR2 from the germline V gene are SGHRS and YFSETQ. There are 16 residues in the CDR3.

The chain couples TRBV2 to TRBJ2-1, with 11 bases that match TRBD2. Germline V gene data show CDR1 as SNHLY and CDR2 as FYNNEI. The length of the CDR3 is 14 residues. The CDR3 DNA sequence: TGTGCGGGATGGTGGGCTAGCGGGAGGAATGAGCAGTTCTTC. Its protein is CAGWWASGRNEQFF.

The V gene is TRBV29-1, the J gene TRBJ1-1; D is undetermined. Germline CDR1 reads SQVTM; CDR2 reads ANQGSEA. With 1 base removed from V and 4 bases from J, the gap between germline ends came to 19 bases. This CDR3 is built from 16 residues. The CDR3 is CSVEGAAVASGTEAFF. In DNA form, the CDR3 reads TGCAGCGTTGAAGGGGCGGCGGTGGCCTCGGGCACTGAAGCTTTCTTT.

The chain employs TRBV11-2 and TRBJ2-3, with D maybe TRBD2 (6 bases). This CDR3 is built from 18 residues. Trimming pared 2 bases from V and 0 bases from J, leaving 18 bases between. CDR1 is SGHAT and CDR2 is FQNNGV in the germline V gene. CDR3 residues: CASSLTPGVLLSTDTQYF. The CDR3 coding sequence is TGTGCCAGCAGCTTAACGCCGGGAGTTCTACTTAGCACAGATACGCAGTATTTT.

This rearrangement joins TRBV2 to TRBJ2-7, with 9 bases fitting TRBD1. Germline V CDR1 and CDR2: SNHLY, FYNNEI. The CDR3 is 14 residues long. V was clipped by 6 bases and J by 3 bases; unmatched bases: 6. CDR3 in amino acids: CASRGQGSDYEQYF. The CDR3 region has the DNA TGTGCCAGCAGGGGACAGGGTTCGGACTACGAGCAGTACTTC.

This chain joins TRBV7-3 and TRBJ2-1; a possible D gene is TRBD2 (6 bases). Germline V CDR1 and CDR2: SGHTA, FQGTGA. Trimming removed 6 bases from V and 0 bases from J, with 18 bases in between. The CDR3 is 17 amino acids. The CDR3 coding sequence is TGTGCCAGCAGGAGGAACCCCGGGAGCCCCTCCTACAATGAGCAGTTCTTC. It codes for CASRRNPGSPSYNEQFF.

The V gene is TRBV14, the J gene TRBJ2-3, with D unresolved. Trimming removed 0 bases from V and 4 bases from J, with 5 bases in between. The CDR3 spans 13 residues. Germline lookup yields CDR1 SGHDN and CDR2 FVKESK. The CDR3 coding sequence is TGTGCCAGCAGCCAAGAGGACCCAGATACGCAGTATTTT. It translates to CASSQEDPDTQYF.

The chain links TRBV27 to TRBJ2-1; D gene ambiguous. The germline V gene has CDR1 MNHEY and CDR2 SMNVEV (reference sequence). CDR3 length: 13 amino acids. The V end lost 5 bases, the J end lost 7 bases, and 12 bases lay between the germline ends. This chain's CDR3 is CASSEAGWNEQFF. The CDR3, as DNA: TGTGCCAGCAGTGAGGCCGGGTGGAATGAGCAGTTCTTC.

This clone was seen a single time. V and J are TRBV15 and TRBJ2-7; D is perhaps TRBD1 (6 bases). The CDR3 runs 14 residues. V lost 6 bases and J lost 6, with 18 bases in between. The germline V gene has CDR1 LNHNV and CDR2 YYDKDF (reference sequence). CDR3 protein: CATRNDLQGSEQYF. Here the CDR3 DNA reads TGTGCCACCAGAAACGACCTACAGGGATCCGAGCAGTACTTC.

The J gene is TRBJ2-7, the V gene TRBV5-1; 13 bases are a match to TRBD2. In germline, CDR1 is SGHRS, CDR2 YFSETQ. This CDR3 is 16 amino acids long. V was clipped by 0 bases and J by 2 bases; unmatched bases: 2. DNA of the CDR3: TGCGCCAGCAGCTTGGGACTAGCGGGAGGAGCCTACGAGCAGTACTTC. It encodes CASSLGLAGGAYEQYF.

The V and J genes are TRBV28 and TRBJ2-7; D is possibly TRBD1 (6 bases). The CDR3 length is 16 residues. CDR1 and CDR2 (germline): MDHEN, SYDVKM. Trimming took 5 bases from V and 0 from J, leaving 17 bases between them. CDR3 protein: CASSTGQWGHSYEQYF. The CDR3, as DNA: TGTGCCAGCAGTACGGGACAATGGGGCCACTCCTACGAGCAGTACTTC.

V is TRBV11-2 and J is TRBJ2-2, with 9 positions matching TRBD2. The ends lost 0 bases at V and 7 bases at J; junction bases unmatched: 6. This CDR3 region has 16 residues. CDR1 and CDR2 (germline): SGHAT, FQNNGV. The chain's CDR3 is CASSLEEREENGELFF. CDR3 nucleotide sequence: TGTGCCAGCAGCTTAGAAGAGCGGGAGGAGAACGGGGAGCTGTTTTTT.